This TCR beta chain originates from a study of metastatic and nonmetastatic thyroid tumors. This clone has just a few counts. No patient received treatment before thyroid surgery. In the source study's methods: Built for papillary thyroid cancer, a distant-metastasis classifier drew on CDR3 differences across clinicopathological groups. TCRdb re-clonotyped the PCR reads via MiXCR. These V and J calls rely on TCRdb rather than the paper's analysis. The profile shows under 25,000 clones, less than 30% of them singletons. Sequenced material: blood. The receptor's source is a male donor with papillary thyroid cancer or a benign thyroid nodule (not recorded which). Some clones in this sample may be carry-over from other donors' samples.

CDR3 amino acids: CASSLSWFGNTEAFF. Here the CDR3 DNA reads TGCGCCAGCAGCTTGTCGTGGTTCGGGAACACTGAAGCTTTCTTT. The chain uses TRBV5-1 and TRBJ1-1; D unresolved. Germline V gene sequence: CDR1 SGHRS, CDR2 YFSETQ. The CDR3 runs to 15 residues. V lost 1 base and J 1 base, leaving 11 bases between the germline ends.